A single sample gave rise to the 14 T cell receptor beta chains below, sequenced in a study of blood T cell repertoires in COVID-19. Generated by immunoSEQ multiplex PCR, the TCRdb table keeps only in-frame clones and is missing some. Of about 15,000 clones listed, roughly 80% were seen once; the top ten hold roughly 15%. Sequencing was performed on peripheral blood. These receptors were collected from a human donor in a cohort sampled during active COVID-19.

This chain uses TRBV11-3 with TRBJ2-2, with D uncertain. Germline V lookup: CDR1 SGHNT, CDR2 YENEEA. The CDR3 loop spans 12 amino acids. Trimming removed 3 bases at V and 7 bases at J, with 6 bases between. The CDR3 DNA reads as TGTGCCAGCAGCTTCCCTAGCGGGGAGCTGTTTTTT. This gives the protein CASSFPSGELFF.

In its sample, this clone was seen a few times. The rearrangement uses TRBV6-6 and TRBJ1-3; D might be TRBD1 (5 bases). Germline V gene data show CDR1 as MNHNY and CDR2 as SVGAGI (reference sequence). The CDR3 runs to 13 residues. Trimming stripped 6 bases from V and 0 bases from J, with 6 bases between. The CDR3 loop reads CASSDSSGNTIYF. CDR3 nucleotides: TGTGCCAGCAGCGACAGCTCTGGAAACACCATATATTTT.

The chain carries TRBV6-2 or TRBV6-3 and TRBJ1-5, with D maybe TRBD1 (6 bases). Germline lookup yields CDR1 MNHEY and CDR2 SVGEGT. V lost 5 bases, J lost 0 bases, and 14 bases lay in between. The CDR3 is made up of 16 amino acids. The CDR3 spells CASSPQGGYSNQPQHF. The CDR3 DNA reads as TGTGCCAGCAGTCCACAGGGCGGCTATAGCAATCAGCCCCAGCATTTT.

CDR3 protein: CASSKAGRYTGELFF. The CDR3 nucleotides read TGTGCCAGCAGCAAAGCGGGCAGGTACACCGGGGAGCTGTTTTTT. The genes are TRBV21-1 and TRBJ2-2; the table's D gene call, TRBD1, was not cross checked with the DNA. TRBV21-1 is a listed pseudogene. The CDR3 covers 15 residues.

This chain connects TRBV6-5 to TRBJ1-2, with a weak D call TRBD1 (5 bases). Trimming stripped 7 bases from V and 4 bases from J, with 19 bases between. Looked up from germline, CDR1 is MNHEY and CDR2 is SVGAGI. This CDR3 has 15 amino acids. The CDR3 region is CASTPGDGPSYGYTF. The CDR3 bases are TGTGCCAGCACCCCGGGGGACGGCCCCAGCTATGGCTACACCTTC.

The CDR3 loop reads CASSSGTGINNYGYTF. The CDR3 DNA sequence: TGCGCCAGCAGCAGCGGGACAGGGATCAATAACTATGGCTACACCTTC. The rearrangement joins TRBV5-1 to TRBJ1-2; 9 bases map to TRBD1. The V gene end was trimmed by 4 bases and the J gene end by 1 base; junction bases not matched to a gene: 8. Germline V CDR1 and CDR2: SGHRS, YFSETQ. CDR3 length equals 16 residues.

The chain has TRBV2 and TRBJ2-5; D is uncertain. CDR3 length: 13 residues. Germline V lookup: CDR1 SNHLY, CDR2 FYNNEI. V lost 2 bases, J lost 4 bases, and 8 bases lay in between. CDR3 sequence: CASSESVPETQYF. DNA for the CDR3: TGTGCCAGCAGTGAATCTGTTCCAGAGACCCAGTACTTC.

The chain employs TRBV24-1 and TRBJ2-5, with 8 bases aligning to TRBD1. This CDR3 region has 15 residues. Germline V CDR1 and CDR2: KGHDR, SFDVKD. V shed 4 bases and J 6 bases; nucleotides not matched to a gene: 9. CDR3 nucleotides: TGTGCCACCAGTGACTTGCCCGGACAGGGCCAGACCCAGTACTTC. Translated, it gives CATSDLPGQGQTQYF.

This clone appeared a few times. The rearrangement joins TRBV6-5 to TRBJ2-5; the D is unclear. This CDR3 comprises 16 residues. V was cut by 2 bases and J by 4 bases, with 17 bases left in between. Germline V gene lookup returns CDR1 MNHEY and CDR2 SVGAGI. CDR3 DNA sequence: TGTGCCAGCAGTTACAGTCCGACCCTGAGGATAGAGACCCAGTACTTC. Protein: CASSYSPTLRIETQYF.

The J gene is TRBJ1-2, the V gene TRBV10-3, with TRBD1 matching 7 bases. V lost 7 bases to trimming and J lost 4 bases; unmatched junction nucleotides: 9. Germline CDR1 and CDR2: ENHRY and SYGVKD. The CDR3 runs to 14 residues. As DNA, the CDR3 is TGTGCCATCACACAACAGGGGAAAGGCTATGGCTACACCTTC. Protein sequence: CAITQQGKGYGYTF.

The chain uses TRBV28 and TRBJ1-6, with D possibly TRBD1 on 6 matching bases. The CDR3 is made up of 15 amino acids. Germline V gene lookup returns CDR1 MDHEN and CDR2 SYDVKM. Trimming took 2 bases from V and 6 from J, leaving 11 bases between them. CDR3 region: CASSLGGSVNSPLHF. CDR3 DNA sequence: TGTGCCAGCAGTTTAGGGGGCTCGGTTAATTCACCCCTCCACTTT.

The genes are TRBV19 and TRBJ2-1; D remains ambiguous. Trimming took 7 bases from V and 8 from J, leaving 18 bases between them. Germline CDR1 LNHDA, CDR2 SQIVND (reference sequence). This CDR3 has 14 residues. The CDR3 bases are TGTGCCAGTAACCCCGCCGTACGGTCACATGAGCAGTTCTTC. Protein product: CASNPAVRSHEQFF. The full variable domain, completed using reference TRBV19 and TRBJ2-1, is DGGITQSPKYLFRKEGQNVTLSCEQNLNHDAMYWYRQDPGQGLRLIYYSQIVNDFQKGDIAEGYSVSREKKESFPLTVTSAQKNPTAFYLCASNPAVRSHEQFFGPGTRLTVL.

This sequence joins TRBV28 and TRBJ1-3; 8 positions match TRBD1. The germline V gene encodes CDR1 MDHEN and CDR2 SYDVKM. The CDR3 loop spans 14 amino acids. V lost 6 bases and J lost 5; bases outside the gene matches: 6. CDR3 nucleotides: TGTGCCAGCAGAACTGGACAGGGAAGAAACACCATATATTTT. It specifies CASRTGQGRNTIYF.

The chain recombines TRBV11-1 with TRBJ2-2, with TRBD1 matching over 7 bases. V dropped 5 bases and J dropped 7; count of bases not matched to a gene: 4. The CDR3 length is 13 residues. Germline CDR1 reads SGHAT; CDR2 reads FQDESV (reference sequence). The CDR3 loop reads CASSRTGDGELFF. As DNA, the CDR3 is TGTGCCAGCAGCCGAACAGGGGACGGGGAGCTGTTTTTT.